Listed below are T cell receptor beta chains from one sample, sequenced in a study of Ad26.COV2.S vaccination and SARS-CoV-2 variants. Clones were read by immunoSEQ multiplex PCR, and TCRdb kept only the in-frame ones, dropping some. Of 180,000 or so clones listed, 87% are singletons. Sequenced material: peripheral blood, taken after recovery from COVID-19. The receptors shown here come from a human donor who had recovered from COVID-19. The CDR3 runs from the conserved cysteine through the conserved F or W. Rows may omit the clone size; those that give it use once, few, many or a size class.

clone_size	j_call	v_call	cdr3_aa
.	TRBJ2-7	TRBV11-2	CASSLAWTQSSYEQYF
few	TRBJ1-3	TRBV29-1	CSVGLSGNTIYF
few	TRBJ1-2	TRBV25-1	CASSDYRDNKYGYTF
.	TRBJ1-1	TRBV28	CASSLDRVTEAFF
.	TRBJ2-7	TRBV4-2	CASSPLTSGGSYEQYF
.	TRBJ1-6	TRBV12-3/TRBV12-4	CASSPDGNSPLHF
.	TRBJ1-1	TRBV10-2	CASSAAVDEAFF
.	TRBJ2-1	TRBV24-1	CATSASTLVNEQFF
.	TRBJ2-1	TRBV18	CASSSSRNEQFF
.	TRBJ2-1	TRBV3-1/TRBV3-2	CASTVGSGSYNEQFF
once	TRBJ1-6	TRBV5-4	CASSTGESPLHF
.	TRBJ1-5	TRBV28	CASSLSQGNQPQHF
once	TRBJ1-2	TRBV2	CASSELTRGGYTF
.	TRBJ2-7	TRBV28	CASTPPGAVSYEQYF
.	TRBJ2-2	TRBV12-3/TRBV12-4	CASTFLVPGELFF
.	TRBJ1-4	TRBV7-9	CASSYTLFGSLNEKLFF
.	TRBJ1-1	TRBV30	CAWSVWEDIGTEAFF
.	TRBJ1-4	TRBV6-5	CASSQDEFNEKLFF
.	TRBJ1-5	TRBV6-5	CASSPGVRDQPQHF
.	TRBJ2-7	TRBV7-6	CASSLGGTGYSYEQYF
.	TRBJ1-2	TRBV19	CASSIGPGGYGYTF
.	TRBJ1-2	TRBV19	CASSTTPGYAAYGYTF
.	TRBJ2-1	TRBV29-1	CSGGVYNEQFF
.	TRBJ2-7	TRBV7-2	CASSLRRNYEQYF
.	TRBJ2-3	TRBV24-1	CATSAGLAGGVTDTQYF
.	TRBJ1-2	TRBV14	CASSQDDSYGYTF
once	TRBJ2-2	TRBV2	CASKGEINTGELFF
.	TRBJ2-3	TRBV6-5	CASSPLGTDTQYF
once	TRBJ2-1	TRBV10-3	CAISERRAGADEQFF
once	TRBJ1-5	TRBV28	CASRLRQGKQPQHF
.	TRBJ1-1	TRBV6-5	CASRIDSLQSAEAFF
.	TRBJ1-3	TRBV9	CASSALQGGGNTIYF
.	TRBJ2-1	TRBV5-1	CASRTRDSPYNEQFF
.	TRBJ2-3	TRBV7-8	CASSLGRGGDTQYF
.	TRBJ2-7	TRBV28	CASQTIAGSYEQYF
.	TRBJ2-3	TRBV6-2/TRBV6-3	CASSGGEDTQYF
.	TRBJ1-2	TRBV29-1	CSVEGASGEGYGYTF